This T cell receptor (beta chain) was profiled in a study of shared clonotypes between healthy human individuals. The study's findings and limits: Across subsets, estimated richness was generally greater for naive than for memory populations. It was the non-shared clonotypes that had lower generation probabilities than clonotypes shared by all four donors.

For this clone: The antigen is not known.

Healthy HIV-negative adults without recent acute infections or vaccinations served as donors. The authors divided CD4+ cells into CD45RA+ naive and CD45RA-negative memory subsets. Profiling relied on immunoSEQ multiplex PCR, and the TCRdb table lists in-frame clones only, not all of them. This repertoire shows over 850,000 clones, approximately 78% found once; its top ten account for 0.5% to 0.6%. V lost 6 bases, J lost 3 bases, and 8 bases lay in between. CDR3 length equals 12 residues. Germline V gene sequence: CDR1 SNHLY, CDR2 FYNNEI. The TCR was taken from a man aged 18 to 30 in good health. Some clones in this sample may be carry-over from other donors' samples. J is TRBJ1-1 and V is TRBV2, with no clear D. The sequenced sample was memory CD4+ T cells from PBMCs. As to subset: CD45RA-negative fraction. The DNA of the CDR3 is TGTGCCAGCAGCGTCCCGGACACTGAAGCTTTCTTT. As protein: CASSVPDTEAFF.